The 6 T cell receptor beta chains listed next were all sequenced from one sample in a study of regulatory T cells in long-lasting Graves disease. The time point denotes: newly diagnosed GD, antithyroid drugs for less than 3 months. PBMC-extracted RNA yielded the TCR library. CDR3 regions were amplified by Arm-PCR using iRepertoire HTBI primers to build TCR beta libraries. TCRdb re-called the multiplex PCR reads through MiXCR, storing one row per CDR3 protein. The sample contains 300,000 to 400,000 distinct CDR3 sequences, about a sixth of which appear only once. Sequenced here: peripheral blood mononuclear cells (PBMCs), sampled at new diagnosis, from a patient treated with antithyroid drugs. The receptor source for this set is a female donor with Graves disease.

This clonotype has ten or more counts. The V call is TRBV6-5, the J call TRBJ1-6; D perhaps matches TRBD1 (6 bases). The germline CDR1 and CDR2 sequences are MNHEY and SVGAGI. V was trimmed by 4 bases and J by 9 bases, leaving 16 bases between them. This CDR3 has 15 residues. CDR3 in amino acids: CASSLGTTSSSPLHF. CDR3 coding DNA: TGTGCCAGCAGTTTGGGGACAACTAGCTCTTCACCCCTCCACTTT.

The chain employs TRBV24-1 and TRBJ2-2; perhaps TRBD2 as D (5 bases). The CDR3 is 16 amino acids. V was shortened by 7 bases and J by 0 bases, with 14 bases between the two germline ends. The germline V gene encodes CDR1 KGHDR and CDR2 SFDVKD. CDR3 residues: CATSGAGVSNTGELFF. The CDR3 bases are TGTGCCACCAGCGGCGCGGGTGTCTCGAACACCGGGGAGCTGTTTTTT.

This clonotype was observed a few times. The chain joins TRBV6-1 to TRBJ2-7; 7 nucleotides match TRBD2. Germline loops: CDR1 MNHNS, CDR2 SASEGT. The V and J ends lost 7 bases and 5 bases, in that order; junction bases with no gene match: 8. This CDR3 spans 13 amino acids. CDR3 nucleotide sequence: TGTGCCAGCACGGCGGGAGAGGTCCACGAGCAGTACTTC. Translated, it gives CASTAGEVHEQYF.

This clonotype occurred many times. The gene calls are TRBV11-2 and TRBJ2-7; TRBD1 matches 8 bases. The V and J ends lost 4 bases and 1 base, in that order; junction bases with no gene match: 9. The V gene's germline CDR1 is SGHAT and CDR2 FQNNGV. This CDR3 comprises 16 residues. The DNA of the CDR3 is TGTGCCAGCAGCTCCTACCGGGACAGGCGTTCCTACGAGCAGTACTTC. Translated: CASSSYRDRRSYEQYF.

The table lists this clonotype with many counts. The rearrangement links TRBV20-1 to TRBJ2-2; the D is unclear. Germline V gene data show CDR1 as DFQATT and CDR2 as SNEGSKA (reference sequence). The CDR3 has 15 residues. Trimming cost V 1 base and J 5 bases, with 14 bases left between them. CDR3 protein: CSARASAAWTGELFF. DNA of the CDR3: TGCAGTGCTAGAGCATCGGCGGCATGGACCGGGGAGCTGTTTTTT.

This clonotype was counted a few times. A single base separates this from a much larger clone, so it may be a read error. The CDR3 DNA is TGTGCCTGGAGGGGGGACTCCTACAATAAGCAGTTCTTC. Its protein product is CAWRGDSYNKQFF. V is TRBV30 and J is TRBJ2-1, with D tentatively TRBD2 (6 bases). The germline gives CDR1 GTSNPN, CDR2 SVGIG (reference sequence). The CDR3 totals 13 residues.